This TCR beta chain was sequenced during a study of cytomegalovirus exposure and HLA in healthy donors. Use of 60 Vbeta and 13 Jbeta primers characterized the PCR. The table came from immunoSEQ multiplex PCR; TCRdb's copy has only in-frame clones and leaves some out. The repertoire has some 120,000 clones, 83% of them found once; the top ten carry 3.6%. Broader study findings: CMV antigen specificity of a few CMV-associated chains was confirmed in vitro.

This clone was detected only a few times. The antigen is undetermined. Germline CDR1 is MGHRA and CDR2 is YSYEKL. V lost 4 bases and J lost 3; bases outside the gene matches: 6. This CDR3 spans 14 amino acids. The rearrangement links TRBV4-1 to TRBJ2-7; TRBD1 matches 7 bases. The TCR was taken from a woman in her thirties or forties in good health and CMV-seropositive. The material sequenced was PBMCs. The CDR3 coding sequence is TGCGCCAGCAGCCTTTCGTCAGGGGGCTACGAGCAGTACTTC. Its protein product is CASSLSSGGYEQYF.